These 11 T cell receptor beta chains were sequenced from one sample in a study of CD8 T cells in acute hepatitis C reinfection. Sample time point: naive CD8 control sorted from an acute-time-point sample. Method: immunoSEQ multiplex PCR; TCRdb's copy keeps in-frame clones and lacks some. The data contain some 40,000 clones, around nine tenths of them singletons. Source material: naive CD8+ T cells from PBMCs. These receptors were taken from a man under 40 with chronic hepatitis C.

The rearrangement links TRBV13 to TRBJ1-2, with 8 bases fitting TRBD1. Germline lookup yields CDR1 PRHDT and CDR2 FYEKMQ (reference sequence). CDR3 size: 12 residues. With 3 bases clipped from V and 8 bases from J, the junction kept 2 bases outside the gene matches. The CDR3 DNA sequence: TGTGCCAGCAGCTTGACAGGGGACGGCTACACCTTC. It specifies CASSLTGDGYTF. The variable domain in full, completed from reference TRBV13 and TRBJ1-2, reads AAGVIQSPRHLIKEKRETATLKCYPIPRHDTVYWYQQGPGQDPQFLISFYEKMQSDKGSIPDRFSAQQFSDYHSELNMSSLELGDSALYFCASSLTGDGYTFGSGTRLTVV.

This clone was counted a few times. This sequence joins TRBV2 and TRBJ1-6, with TRBD1 matching over 7 bases. V trimming: 3 bases; J trimming: 10 bases; junction bases outside the gene matches: 6. Per the germline V gene, CDR1 is SNHLY and CDR2 is FYNNEI. The CDR3 length is 14 residues. The CDR3 spells CASSDRGFGSPLHF. The CDR3 DNA is TGTGCCAGCAGTGACAGGGGGTTTGGGTCACCCCTCCACTTT.

The V gene is TRBV7-3, the J gene TRBJ2-7; 7 positions match TRBD2. Trimming at V came to 5 bases and at J to 2 bases, leaving 9 bases not matched to a gene. This CDR3 region has 15 residues. Germline V lookup: CDR1 SGHTA, CDR2 FQGTGA. This chain's CDR3 is CASSLSGGTPYEQYF. CDR3 coding DNA: TGTGCCAGCAGCCTCTCGGGGGGAACTCCCTACGAGCAGTACTTC.

The chain is built from TRBV11-1 and TRBJ2-7; weak D call: TRBD1 (6 bases). The V and J ends lost 5 bases and 3 bases respectively, with 11 bases between them. The CDR3 runs 13 residues. Per the germline V gene, CDR1 is SGHAT and CDR2 is FQDESV (reference sequence). CDR3 amino acids: CASSTTGYYEQYF. In DNA form, the CDR3 reads TGTGCCAGCAGCACGACAGGATACTACGAGCAGTACTTC.

The rearrangement uses TRBV9 and TRBJ2-2; possible D gene TRBD2, 5 bases. The CDR3 totals 16 residues. The germline CDR1 and CDR2 sequences are SGDLS and YYNGEE. V was shortened by 3 bases and J by 0 bases, with 12 bases between the two germline ends. CDR3: CASSEPLGPNTGELFF. CDR3 DNA sequence: TGTGCCAGCAGCGAGCCACTAGGCCCGAACACCGGGGAGCTGTTTTTT.

This clone showed up just once. The genes are TRBV10-2 and TRBJ2-7; 8 nucleotides agree with TRBD2. The germline CDR1 and CDR2 sequences are WSHSY and SAAADI. V gave up 2 bases and J gave up 3 bases; unmatched junction bases: 3. This CDR3 has 14 residues. This chain's CDR3 is CASSEGAGGYEQYF. The DNA for the CDR3 is TGCGCCAGCAGTGAGGGGGCGGGAGGCTACGAGCAGTACTTC.

The CDR3 sequence: CASSSRQGFQETQYF. The CDR3 nucleotides are TGTGCCAGCAGTTCCAGACAGGGGTTCCAAGAGACCCAGTACTTC. V and J are TRBV6-5 and TRBJ2-5; TRBD1 matches at 8 bases. CDR1 is MNHEY and CDR2 is SVGAGI in the germline V gene. The junction had 5 bases not matched to a gene; V was cut back by 4 bases and J by 1 base. The CDR3 runs 15 residues.

The V call is TRBV30, the J call TRBJ1-2; D is perhaps TRBD1 (5 bases). The CDR3 is 10 amino acids. The germline V gene has CDR1 GTSNPN and CDR2 SVGIG (reference sequence). Between the trimmed V and J ends, which lost 8 bases and 8 bases, there was a span of 12 bases. The CDR3 protein is CAVSGRGYTF. CDR3 DNA: TGTGCCGTTTCGGGGCGAGGCTACACCTTC.

The genes are TRBV4-1 and TRBJ2-7; D may be TRBD1 or TRBD2 (5 bases each). CDR3 length: 16 residues. Per the germline V gene, CDR1 is MGHRA and CDR2 is YSYEKL. Trimming cost V 3 bases and J 0 bases, with 15 bases left between them. The CDR3 DNA follows: TGCGCCAGCAGCCACTTAGGGACGGGTGCCTCCTACGAGCAGTACTTC. This sequence encodes CASSHLGTGASYEQYF.

The chain is built from TRBV11-1 and TRBJ2-2; D call uncertain. The CDR3 is made up of 16 amino acids. V lost 1 base and J lost 4, with 13 bases in between. Germline CDR1 SGHAT, CDR2 FQDESV (reference sequence). This CDR3 reads CASSLVLVPPTGELFF. CDR3 DNA sequence: TGTGCCAGCAGCTTAGTCTTGGTCCCTCCCACCGGGGAGCTGTTTTTT.

This clone has more than one count but fewer than ten. The V call is TRBV25-1, the J call TRBJ1-1; D gene ambiguous. Trimming took 1 base from V and 1 from J, leaving 4 bases between them. Germline CDR1 is MGHDK and CDR2 is SYGVNS. The CDR3 covers 13 residues. The CDR3 spells CASSEFRNTEAFF. The DNA of the CDR3 is TGTGCCAGCAGTGAATTTAGGAACACTGAAGCTTTCTTT.